One and the same sample provided the 25 T cell receptor beta chains below, sequenced in a study of blood T cell repertoires in COVID-19. The data were produced by immunoSEQ multiplex PCR, yet TCRdb's version contains in-frame clones alone and is incomplete. The sample carries more than 80,000 clones, around 80% recorded once. Sequenced input: peripheral blood. The receptors stem from a woman of 80 years or more with active or convalescent COVID-19.

The gene calls are TRBV7-8 and TRBJ1-1; TRBD1 agrees at 9 bases. Trimming took 5 bases from V and 2 from J; bases not matched to a gene: 15. The germline CDR1 and CDR2 sequences are SGHVS and FQNEAQ. This CDR3 is 18 amino acids long. CDR3 DNA sequence: TGTGCCAGCAGCCCCCATCGGACGGGGACAGGGCGAAACACTGAAGCTTTCTTT. This translates into CASSPHRTGTGRNTEAFF.

The CDR3 is CASSSRTESYEQYF. CDR3 DNA sequence: TGTGCCAGCAGCTCTCGGACAGAGTCCTACGAGCAGTACTTC. This chain joins TRBV11-3 and TRBJ2-7; tentative D call: TRBD1 (6 bases). This CDR3 has 14 residues. The germline V gene has CDR1 SGHNT and CDR2 YENEEA. V shed 4 bases and J shed 1 base, with 11 bases lying between them. The full variable domain, completed using reference TRBV11-3 and TRBJ2-7, is EAGVVQSPRYKIIEKKQPVAFWCNPISGHNTLYWYLQNLGQGPELLIRYENEEAVDDSQLPKDRFSAERLKGVDSTLKIQPAELGDSAVYLCASSSRTESYEQYFGPGTRLTVT.

The genes are TRBV7-6 and TRBJ2-7, with D tentatively TRBD2 (6 bases). CDR3 length equals 15 residues. Germline CDR1 SGHVS, CDR2 FNYEAQ. With 4 bases removed from V and 0 bases from J, the gap between germline ends came to 13 bases. The CDR3 sequence: CASSSPGLTSYEQYF. The DNA of the CDR3 is TGTGCCAGCAGCTCCCCGGGACTCACCTCCTACGAGCAGTACTTC.

The chain employs TRBV5-1 and TRBJ2-7; TRBD1 might be the D (6 bases). In germline, CDR1 is SGHRS, CDR2 YFSETQ. Trimming cost V 5 bases and J 0 bases, with 12 bases left between them. There are 14 residues in the CDR3. In DNA, the CDR3 is TGCGCCAGCAGGACAGGTTTCTCCTCCTACGAGCAGTACTTC. Encoded protein: CASRTGFSSYEQYF.

The chain combines TRBV11-2 with TRBJ2-1; the D gene is possibly TRBD2 (5 bases). This CDR3 is 13 amino acids long. Germline V gene lookup returns CDR1 SGHAT and CDR2 FQNNGV. Trimming took off 7 bases at V and 3 bases at J, with 10 bases between the two ends. The CDR3 DNA reads TGTGCCAGCAACTTCGGGGACTACAATGAGCAGTTCTTC. Its translation: CASNFGDYNEQFF.

The chain combines TRBV15 with TRBJ2-5; D is undetermined. The CDR3 loop spans 12 amino acids. In germline, CDR1 is LNHNV, CDR2 YYDKDF (reference sequence). V lost 0 bases to trimming and J lost 7 bases, with 6 bases between them. The chain's CDR3 is CATSRDLGTQYF. In DNA, the CDR3 is TGTGCCACCAGCAGAGATCTCGGGACCCAGTACTTC.

The V gene is TRBV6-2 or TRBV6-3, the J gene TRBJ1-5; 11 nucleotides match TRBD1. Per the germline V gene, CDR1 is MNHEY and CDR2 is SVGEGT. This CDR3 has 16 amino acids. V shed 5 bases and J 4 bases; nucleotides not matched to a gene: 7. Written as DNA, the CDR3 is TGTGCCAGCAGTCCCCAAGGACAGGGGGCAAATCAGCCCCAGCATTTT. It translates to CASSPQGQGANQPQHF.

The chain recombines TRBV12-3 or TRBV12-4 with TRBJ2-3; a possible D gene is TRBD2 (6 bases). Trimming shortened V by 6 bases and J by 0 bases, and 7 bases separated the two germline ends. The CDR3 runs to 13 residues. CDR3 region: CASRGTSTDTQYF. The CDR3 DNA follows: TGTGCCAGCAGGGGGACTAGCACAGATACGCAGTATTTT.

This clone was counted only a few times. The chain is built from TRBV15 and TRBJ1-6, with 7 bases fitting TRBD1. The CDR3 loop spans 17 amino acids. V lost 0 bases to trimming and J lost 11 bases; unmatched junction nucleotides: 13. CDR1 is LNHNV and CDR2 is YYDKDF in the germline V gene (reference sequence). The CDR3 DNA sequence: TGTGCCACCAGCAGAGATCTCAGTTGGTCAGGGACAGCACCCCTCCACTTT. Translating it yields CATSRDLSWSGTAPLHF.

Worth noting for this clone: At one end, the junction sequence differs from germline, possibly due to a read error. The chain has TRBV7-7 and TRBJ2-2; 9 bases agree with TRBD2. The CDR3 is made up of 18 amino acids. The germline V gene encodes CDR1 SSHAT and CDR2 FNYEAQ (reference sequence). CDR3 residues: CASSLVLAGHTNTGELFF. CDR3 in DNA: TGTGCTAGCAGCTTAGTGCTAGCGGGACACACTAACACCGGGGAGCTGTTTTTT. Using reference TRBV7-7 and TRBJ2-2 for the parts outside the CDR3, the full variable domain is GAGVSQSPRYKVTKRGQDVTLRCDPISSHATLYWYQQALGQGPEFLTYFNYEAQPDKSGLPSDRFSAERPEGSISTLTIQRTEQRDSAMYRCASSLVLAGHTNTGELFFGEGSRLTVL.

The CDR3 DNA sequence: TGTGCCAGCAGTTCAGGGGGCGGCTACACCTTC. Its translation: CASSSGGGYTF. This sequence joins TRBV6-5 and TRBJ1-2; 8 bases map to TRBD1. This CDR3 region has 11 residues. Germline trimming cut 4 bases from V and 8 bases from J; bases unmatched to any gene: 0. Germline values: CDR1 MNHEY, CDR2 SVGAGI.

V and J are TRBV11-3 and TRBJ2-7; D gene uncertain. The CDR3 extends over 15 amino acids. V lost 0 bases to trimming and J lost 0 bases, with 9 bases between them. Germline V lookup: CDR1 SGHNT, CDR2 YENEEA. CDR3 protein: CASSLDWAGSYEQYF. CDR3 nucleotide sequence: TGTGCCAGCAGCTTAGATTGGGCAGGCTCCTACGAGCAGTACTTC.

J is TRBJ2-1 and V is TRBV4-3; 9 nucleotides line up with TRBD2. Trimming cost V 0 bases and J 0 bases; bases outside gene matches: 3. Germline assignment: CDR1 LGHNA and CDR2 YSLEER. The CDR3 contains 17 residues. CDR3 loop: CASSQDPSGVSYNEQFF. CDR3 nucleotide sequence: TGCGCCAGCAGCCAAGACCCTAGCGGGGTCTCCTACAATGAGCAGTTCTTC.

The count of this clone is one. The CDR3: CASSKVAGSYNEQFF. CDR3 DNA sequence: TGTGCCAGCAGCAAAGTAGCGGGATCCTACAATGAGCAGTTCTTC. This chain connects TRBV6-5 to TRBJ2-1; 8 nucleotides agree with TRBD2. J lost 1 base, V lost 6 bases, and 5 bases had no gene match. Germline values: CDR1 MNHEY, CDR2 SVGAGI. The CDR3 runs to 15 residues.

The gene calls are TRBV28 and TRBJ1-1, with D maybe TRBD1 (6 bases). The V gene's germline CDR1 is MDHEN and CDR2 SYDVKM. The germline V and J ends were trimmed by 3 bases and 0 bases, with 14 bases remaining between them. The length of the CDR3 is 16 residues. The CDR3 loop is CASSLRGGVLNTEAFF. The CDR3 nucleotides are TGTGCCAGCAGTTTGAGGGGGGGCGTTCTGAACACTGAAGCTTTCTTT.

This clone has only one observation. The chain employs TRBV19 and TRBJ1-1; D is undetermined. Germline CDR1 is LNHDA and CDR2 is SQIVND (reference sequence). Trimming removed 8 bases at V and 6 bases at J, with 10 bases between. CDR3 length: 11 residues. CDR3 region: CASCREAEAFF. Written as DNA, the CDR3 is TGTGCCAGTTGTCGGGAGGCTGAAGCTTTCTTT.

V is TRBV5-6 and J is TRBJ2-7; the D gene is possibly TRBD1 (6 bases). Per germline, CDR1 SGHDT and CDR2 YYEEEE. The V and J ends lost 0 bases and 1 base respectively, with 8 bases between them. The CDR3 runs to 14 residues. CDR3 amino acids: CASSLGTVSYEQYF. CDR3 sequence (DNA): TGTGCCAGCAGCTTGGGGACAGTTTCCTACGAGCAGTACTTC.

This clone was recorded once. The chain carries TRBV6-5 and TRBJ1-4; 8 bases are a match to TRBD1. V shed 7 bases, J shed 7 bases, and the junction held 8 bases outside the gene matches. CDR1 MNHEY and CDR2 SVGAGI come from the germline V gene. The length of the CDR3 is 14 residues. This CDR3 is CASTPDRAVEKLFF. Here the CDR3 DNA reads TGTGCCAGCACTCCGGACAGGGCGGTTGAAAAACTGTTTTTT.

This clone appeared a few times. This chain joins TRBV4-3 and TRBJ2-7, with 7 bases lining up with TRBD1. This CDR3 contains 14 residues. Germline trimming cut 4 bases from V and 4 bases from J; bases unmatched to any gene: 7. Germline V lookup: CDR1 LGHNA, CDR2 YSLEER. The CDR3: CASSPSGRGYEQYF. The CDR3 nucleotides read TGCGCCAGCAGCCCCTCGGGCAGGGGGTACGAGCAGTACTTC.

The rearrangement joins TRBV5-4 to TRBJ2-3; possibly TRBD2 for D (6 bases). Germline CDR1 is SGHNT and CDR2 is YYREEE (reference sequence). V was shortened by 3 bases and J by 7 bases, with 18 bases between the two germline ends. This CDR3 spans 15 amino acids. Written as DNA, the CDR3 is TGTGCCAGCAGCTCCAATGGGGGACTCCGATATACGCAGTATTTT. It encodes CASSSNGGLRYTQYF.

The chain employs TRBV21-1 and TRBJ2-7; the D segment call TRBD1 is taken from the table without a DNA check. TRBV21-1 is listed as a pseudogene. CDR3 length: 16 residues. CDR3 sequence reads: CASSKGASGTGYEQYF. The CDR3 coding sequence is TGTGCCAGCAGCAAAGGTGCATCCGGGACAGGCTACGAGCAGTACTTC.

Only a few counts were recorded for this clone. The chain carries TRBV7-3 and TRBJ2-3; D uncertain. The CDR3 spans 13 residues. CDR1 and CDR2 (germline): SGHTA, FQGTGA. Trimming removed 3 bases at V and 6 bases at J, with 10 bases between. The CDR3 sequence is CASSLYSSDTQYF. The CDR3 DNA reads TGTGCCAGCAGCTTGTATTCGTCGGATACGCAGTATTTT.

This clone appeared once. This chain joins TRBV19 and TRBJ1-6; D might be TRBD1 (6 bases). Germline CDR1 is LNHDA and CDR2 is SQIVND (reference sequence). V lost 7 bases and J lost 4, with 14 bases in between. This CDR3 has 15 amino acids. CDR3 DNA sequence: TGTGCCAGTAAAAATGGACAGCCTTATAATTCACCCCTCCACTTT. This encodes CASKNGQPYNSPLHF.

This clone has only a few counts. This chain connects TRBV27 to TRBJ2-3; TRBD1 agrees at 8 bases. J lost 1 base, V lost 3 bases, and 9 bases had no gene match. Germline CDR1 MNHEY, CDR2 SMNVEV (reference sequence). CDR3 length: 17 residues. The CDR3 coding sequence is TGTGCCAGCAGTTTCCAGGACGGGACAGGCGGCACAGATACGCAGTATTTT. Protein: CASSFQDGTGGTDTQYF.

The gene calls are TRBV25-1 and TRBJ1-4; 10 positions match TRBD1. The V gene end was trimmed by 3 bases and the J gene end by 6 bases; junction bases not matched to a gene: 7. Germline values: CDR1 MGHDK, CDR2 SYGVNS. This CDR3 region has 16 residues. The CDR3 nucleotides are TGTGCCAGCAGTGACCCCTCCGGGACAGGGGATGAAAAACTGTTTTTT. Protein sequence: CASSDPSGTGDEKLFF.